The sequence of this TCR beta chain was determined in a study of shared clonotypes between healthy human individuals. In the study overall: CD4 naive and memory got three plates each, CD8 naive two, CD8 memory one.

General study results and limits: Rarefaction curves obtained for sorted subsets showed sequencing incomplete despite large depth.

Naive CD8 isolation took CD45RO-negative cells positively selected for CCR7 and excluded terminally differentiated effector memory CD45RA+ cells. Only in-frame clones appear in the TCRdb table, and some are missing; sequencing was by immunoSEQ multiplex PCR. The sample contains hundreds of thousands of clones, 80% to 95% of which appear only once. Germline CDR1 SGHAT, CDR2 FQNNGV. V lost 1 base and J lost 3; bases outside the gene matches: 3. The CDR3 covers 14 residues. For this clone: Its antigen is not known.

The TCR comes from a man younger than 40 in good health. This chain links TRBV11-2 with TRBJ2-7, with 7 bases matching TRBD2. Sequenced input: naive CD8+ T cells sorted from blood. The CDR3 spells CASSLVSSGYEQYF. The CDR3 nucleotides are TGTGCCAGCAGCTTAGTGTCTAGCGGCTACGAGCAGTACTTC.